This entry describes one TCR beta chain. Its antigen is currently unknown. The junction and the germline gene differ at one end; a read error may be behind it. This sample stems from a study of molecular identifiers for immune sequencing clone quantification. Study-level points and caveats: Sizes of highly expanded clones could be underestimated through identical TCRs sharing a barcode.

From germline, CDR1 is SGHVS and CDR2 FNYEAQ. The CDR3 contains 19 residues. MiXCR was run by TCRdb on the PCR reads, yielding one entry per CDR3 protein. The sample includes just over 95,000 distinct CDR3 sequences, roughly 26% seen only once; the top ten take around 0.92%. Sorting selected naive CD8 T cells with a CD8+CD4-CCR7+CD45RA+ phenotype. The sequence came from a human donor in good health. Some libraries in this study had Jurkat cell RNA spiked in. V and J are TRBV7-6 and TRBJ2-3; 10 positions match TRBD2. The sample comprised naive CD8+ T cells from blood, with Jurkat cell RNA spiked in. Documented subset: FACS-sorted CD8+CD4-CCR7+CD45RA+ naive T cells. In nucleotides, the CDR3 is TGTGCCAGCAGTAGGAACGCGGGGCTAGCGGGGGCGAGCACAGATACGCGGTATTTT. Its translation: CASSRNAGLAGASTDTRYF. Combining the CDR3 with reference TRBV7-6 and TRBJ2-3 gives the whole variable domain GAGVSQSPRYKVTKRGQDVALRCDPISGHVSLYWYRQALGQGPEFLTYFNYEAQQDKSGLPNDRFSAERPEGSISTLTIQRTEQRDSAMYRCASSRNAGLAGASTDTRYFGPGTRLTVL.